This T cell receptor beta chain stems from a study of cytomegalovirus exposure and HLA in healthy donors. Germline CDR1 SGHTA, CDR2 FQGNSA. The CDR3 consists of 14 residues. Germline trimming cut 8 bases from V and 2 bases from J; bases unmatched to any gene: 5. Use of 60 Vbeta and 13 Jbeta primers characterized the PCR. Sequencing was performed with immunoSEQ multiplex PCR; in TCRdb, only in-frame clones are kept and a portion is missing. This table has approximately 92,000 clones, under 85% appearing once. The sequence was obtained from a man aged 50-60 years in good health and CMV-seropositive. The chain joins TRBV7-2 to TRBJ2-1, with 8 positions matching TRBD1. Sample: PBMCs. The CDR3 nucleotides are TGTGCCAGCGGAGAACAGGGGGCCTACAATGAGCAGTTCTTC. This encodes CASGEQGAYNEQFF.